Presented here are 25 T cell receptor beta chains from one specimen sequenced in a study of T cell repertoires in cytomegalovirus infection. Using its own MiXCR run on the reads, TCRdb lists one record per CDR3 protein. The sample has about 300,000 distinct CDR3 sequences, about 9.2% seen once. Sequences were obtained from PBMCs. These receptors were taken from a human donor in good health (CMV status not recorded). Some clones in this sample may be carry-over from other donors' samples.

This clonotype showed up many times. The chain is built from TRBV5-1 and TRBJ2-1, with D tentatively TRBD1 (6 bases). The CDR3 sequence is 14 residues long. The ends were cut back, 4 bases at V and 2 bases at J, with 10 bases in the middle. Germline assignment: CDR1 SGHRS and CDR2 YFSETQ. The CDR3 reads CASSPGQTYNEQFF. Here the CDR3 DNA reads TGCGCCAGCAGCCCTGGACAGACCTACAATGAGCAGTTCTTC.

This clonotype appeared a few times. The chain joins TRBV28 to TRBJ1-3, with TRBD1 matching over 9 bases. With 5 bases clipped from V and 7 bases from J, the junction kept 6 bases outside the gene matches. From germline, CDR1 is MDHEN and CDR2 SYDVKM. This CDR3 contains 14 residues. The CDR3 is CASSGGQGRNTIYF. CDR3 nucleotides: TGTGCCAGCAGTGGGGGACAGGGCCGTAACACCATATATTTT.

This clonotype has a count of ten or more. In nucleotides, the CDR3 is TGTGCCAGCAGTTTATCCCCAGTTCTGGAGACCCAGTACTTC. Translating gives CASSLSPVLETQYF. The chain carries TRBV28 and TRBJ2-5; D ambiguous. The germline V gene encodes CDR1 MDHEN and CDR2 SYDVKM. This CDR3 comprises 14 residues. Trimming stripped 1 base from V and 5 bases from J, with 11 bases between.

This clonotype was found many times. The chain carries TRBV7-2 and TRBJ1-1; possible D gene TRBD1, 5 bases. This CDR3 is 18 amino acids long. Germline V gene sequence: CDR1 SGHTA, CDR2 FQGNSA. V shed 5 bases and J shed 0 bases, with 22 bases lying between them. This CDR3 reads CASSPGWGAVFMNTEAFF. The CDR3 DNA follows: TGTGCCAGCAGCCCCGGGTGGGGCGCGGTGTTCATGAACACTGAAGCTTTCTTT.

This clonotype has only a few counts. The chain recombines TRBV20-1 with TRBJ1-1, with 7 bases matching TRBD1. Germline lookup yields CDR1 DFQATT and CDR2 SNEGSKA (reference sequence). V shed 3 bases and J 5 bases; nucleotides not matched to a gene: 12. The CDR3 spans 15 residues. For the CDR3, the DNA is TGCAGTGCTAGCCCGAACGCAGGGGGGAGGACTGAAGCTTTCTTT. Translated: CSASPNAGGRTEAFF.

This clonotype was seen at least ten times. As DNA, the CDR3 is TGTGCCAGCAGTTACGGCAGGGGATCCTACAATGAGCAGTTCTTC. Protein product: CASSYGRGSYNEQFF. The chain uses TRBV6-5 and TRBJ2-1, with D possibly TRBD1 on 6 matching bases. The CDR3 runs 15 residues. Per the germline V gene, CDR1 is MNHEY and CDR2 is SVGAGI. The V gene lost 2 bases and the J gene lost 1 base, with 9 bases spanning the gap.

The CDR3 coding sequence is TGCGCCAGCAGACGGCCGGGACTAGCCAACCTTTACTTC. Its protein product is CASRRPGLANLYF. The rearrangement joins TRBV5-1 to TRBJ2-5, with 9 bases fitting TRBD2. The CDR3 loop spans 13 amino acids. The germline V gene encodes CDR1 SGHRS and CDR2 YFSETQ. With V trimmed by 5 bases and J by 14 bases, 13 bases remained unmatched.

This clonotype showed up many times. The chain combines TRBV29-1 with TRBJ1-1; 10 bases are a match to TRBD1. The V and J ends lost 6 bases and 7 bases, in that order; junction bases with no gene match: 5. Germline CDR1 reads SQVTM; CDR2 reads ANQGSEA. The CDR3 has 12 amino acids. The CDR3 here is CSVRTGGGEAFF. The CDR3 region has the DNA TGCAGCGTCCGGACAGGGGGAGGTGAAGCTTTCTTT. Drawing the rest from reference TRBV29-1 and TRBJ1-1, the complete variable domain is SAVISQKPSRDICQRGTSLTIQCQVDSQVTMMFWYRQQPGQSLTLIATANQGSEATYESGFVIDKFPISRPNLTFSTLTVSNMSPEDSSIYLCSVRTGGGEAFFGQGTRLTVV.

This clonotype was counted at least ten times. The chain carries TRBV28 and TRBJ2-7; TRBD1 aligns across 7 bases. After removal of 2 bases from V and 3 bases from J, the junction contained 10 bases not matched to a gene. The germline V gene has CDR1 MDHEN and CDR2 SYDVKM. CDR3 length: 16 residues. CDR3 in amino acids: CASSLDSPRQGYEQYV. In DNA form, the CDR3 reads TGTGCCAGCAGTTTAGACAGTCCTCGACAGGGCTACGAGCAGTACGTC.

This clonotype was seen only a few times. The CDR3 here is CASSLMGGGMEAFF. CDR3 coding DNA: TGCGCCAGCAGCTTGATGGGCGGGGGAATGGAAGCTTTCTTT. The V and J genes are TRBV5-1 and TRBJ1-1; tentative D call: TRBD1 (5 bases). The CDR3 loop spans 14 amino acids. The germline V and J ends were trimmed by 1 base and 8 bases, with 15 bases remaining between them. The germline gives CDR1 SGHRS, CDR2 YFSETQ.

This clonotype was counted many times. This rearrangement joins TRBV28 to TRBJ1-2; 9 nucleotides line up with TRBD1. Germline CDR1 and CDR2: MDHEN and SYDVKM. The V segment lost 5 bases and the J segment 4 bases; nucleotides outside the gene matches: 8. The CDR3 totals 15 residues. The CDR3, as DNA: TGTGCCAGCAGTGCCACAGGGGGCCCTACCTATGGCTACACCTTC. Its translation: CASSATGGPTYGYTF.

The table lists this clonotype with many counts. The V and J genes are TRBV7-2 and TRBJ1-5; D is undetermined. CDR1 is SGHTA, CDR2 FQGNSA, per germline. The CDR3 has 13 amino acids. V was cut by 3 bases and J by 5 bases, with 8 bases left in between. The CDR3 nucleotides are TGTGCCAGCAGCTTGCAGCATGATCAGCCCCAGCATTTT. Amino acids: CASSLQHDQPQHF.

A few counts support this clonotype. The chain is built from TRBV3-1 and TRBJ2-1; possibly TRBD1 for D (5 bases). Between the trimmed V and J ends, which lost 1 base and 6 bases, there was a span of 13 bases. CDR1 and CDR2 from the germline V gene are LGHDT and YNNKEL (reference sequence). The CDR3 spans 15 residues. CDR3 in amino acids: CASSQGMGPPNEQFF. DNA for the CDR3: TGTGCCAGCAGCCAAGGTATGGGGCCCCCCAATGAGCAGTTCTTC.

This clonotype was recorded many times. The chain couples TRBV28 to TRBJ1-2; D call uncertain. Per the germline V gene, CDR1 is MDHEN and CDR2 is SYDVKM. The CDR3 is made up of 12 amino acids. The V and J ends lost 7 bases and 8 bases respectively, with 14 bases between them. Here the CDR3 reads CASTIIGLGYTF. The DNA of the CDR3 is TGTGCCAGCACCATAATAGGGCTGGGCTACACCTTC.

This clonotype was seen many times. V is TRBV20-1 and J is TRBJ1-1; D is possibly TRBD1 (5 bases). Germline V gene data show CDR1 as DFQATT and CDR2 as SNEGSKA (reference sequence). The V end lost 0 bases, the J end lost 3 bases, and 8 bases lay between the germline ends. The CDR3 covers 13 residues. CDR3 protein: CSAREVGDTEAFF. The CDR3 DNA sequence: TGCAGTGCTAGAGAGGTGGGGGACACTGAAGCTTTCTTT.

This clonotype was picked up a small number of times. The V gene is TRBV29-1, the J gene TRBJ2-7; tentative D call: TRBD1 (6 bases). Germline loops: CDR1 SQVTM, CDR2 ANQGSEA. This CDR3 region has 13 residues. Trimming cost V 8 bases and J 12 bases, with 26 bases left between them. The CDR3 region has the DNA TGCAGCATGCCGTCAGGGGAAAGGTCGCGTCGGTACGTC. Protein: CSMPSGERSRRYV.

The chain links TRBV9 to TRBJ2-3; possibly TRBD1 for D (5 bases). Deletions cut 0 bases from V and 1 base from J, with 9 bases between. Germline values: CDR1 SGDLS, CDR2 YYNGEE. The CDR3 is 15 amino acids. The CDR3 reads CASSVGKGGTDTQYF. CDR3 sequence (DNA): TGTGCCAGCAGCGTAGGGAAAGGGGGCACAGATACGCAGTATTTT.

The V and J genes are TRBV29-1 and TRBJ2-1, with unresolved D. The CDR3 extends over 13 amino acids. V lost 4 bases and J lost 5, with 12 bases in between. CDR1 SQVTM and CDR2 ANQGSEA come from the germline V gene. The CDR3 sequence: CSVAEDGDNEQFF. The CDR3 DNA sequence: TGCAGCGTTGCCGAGGACGGTGACAATGAGCAGTTCTTC.

This clonotype came up many times. The gene calls are TRBV6-5 and TRBJ2-3; D remains ambiguous. Germline lookup yields CDR1 MNHEY and CDR2 SVGAGI. This CDR3 is 14 amino acids long. Trimming cost V 6 bases and J 2 bases, with 12 bases left between them. This CDR3 reads CASRDRHNTDTQYF. The CDR3 DNA reads TGTGCCAGCAGGGACCGCCATAACACAGATACGCAGTATTTT.

This clonotype was recorded a few times. This chain uses TRBV20-1 with TRBJ2-7; tentatively, D is TRBD1 (5 bases). The CDR3 runs to 13 residues. Trimming removed 2 bases at V and 4 bases at J, with 12 bases between. Germline lookup yields CDR1 DFQATT and CDR2 SNEGSKA (reference sequence). CDR3 protein: CSARSTTDYEQYV. The DNA of the CDR3 is TGCAGTGCTAGAAGTACGACAGATTACGAGCAGTACGTC.

The V call is TRBV2, the J call TRBJ1-3; D ambiguous. Trimming cost V 3 bases and J 10 bases, with 10 bases left between them. This CDR3 region has 12 residues. From germline, CDR1 is SNHLY and CDR2 FYNNEI. CDR3 amino acids: CASSDLKFTIYF. The CDR3 bases are TGTGCCAGCAGTGACCTCAAGTTTACCATATATTTT.

A word on this clonotype: A read error may be the cause here, since a much bigger clone is one base away. This CDR3 reads CVSGRQGPYEQYV. The DNA of the CDR3 is TGTGTCAGCGGAAGACAGGGGCCCTACGAGCAGTACGTC. The chain employs TRBV28 and TRBJ2-7; TRBD1 agrees at 8 bases. There are 13 residues in the CDR3. CDR1 is MDHEN and CDR2 is SYDVKM in the germline V gene.

In its sample, this clonotype was seen many times. The rearrangement joins TRBV20-1 to TRBJ1-2; 8 bases are shared with TRBD1. The germline V gene encodes CDR1 DFQATT and CDR2 SNEGSKA (reference sequence). The CDR3 covers 12 residues. The trim removed 6 bases at V and 8 bases at J, leaving 8 bases unmatched. In DNA, the CDR3 is TGCAGTGCCCCCCAGGGGGCGACGGGCTACACCTTC. Its protein is CSAPQGATGYTF.

The table lists this clonotype with a few counts. The rearrangement uses TRBV28 and TRBJ1-5; the D gene is possibly TRBD1 (5 bases). V was shortened by 11 bases and J by 7 bases, with 21 bases between the two germline ends. The CDR3 contains 14 residues. Per germline, CDR1 MDHEN and CDR2 SYDVKM. The DNA for the CDR3 is TGTGCCGTCCAGGGCCATGTAATTTGGCAGCCCCAGCATTTT. It specifies CAVQGHVIWQPQHF.

This clonotype was detected many times. The CDR3 nucleotides are TGTGCCAGCAGCTTAAGGCTAGCGGGGGGCAAGCAGTTCTTC. It specifies CASSLRLAGGKQFF. The chain links TRBV7-3 to TRBJ2-1, with 11 positions matching TRBD2. V shed 1 base and J 11 bases; nucleotides not matched to a gene: 4. The CDR3 is 14 amino acids. Per the germline V gene, CDR1 is SGHTA and CDR2 is FQGTGA.